What follows describes a single T cell receptor beta chain. Trimming took off 1 base at V and 8 bases at J, with 8 bases between the two ends. The CDR3 is 12 residues long. Germline values: CDR1 SEHNR, CDR2 FQNEAQ (reference sequence). The method was immunoSEQ multiplex PCR; TCRdb's version includes in-frame clones alone and lacks a portion of them. The table includes about 50,000 clones, nearly 90% detected once. The entry originates in a study of PD-1 blockade in classical Hodgkin lymphoma. The time point was: cycle 4 day 1 (C4D1), after more than five weeks of nivolumab. Each patient's relapse followed autologous stem cell transplantation, and brentuximab vedotin exposure varied.

The sample consisted of peripheral blood mononuclear cells (PBMCs), taken before the fourth cycle of nivolumab. The rearrangement links TRBV7-9 to TRBJ1-1; no definite D call. This TCR came from a human donor with classical Hodgkin lymphoma. The CDR3 here is CASSLGRTEAFF. Here the CDR3 DNA reads TGTGCCAGCAGCTTAGGTAGGACCGAAGCTTTCTTT.